These 18 T cell receptor beta chains were sequenced from one sample in a study of CD8 T cells in Susac syndrome. RNA was extracted with the RNeasy kit, and a quantity of 0.5 to 1 ug was reverse transcribed using random hexamers. Each CDR3 protein is one row after TCRdb ran MiXCR on the immunoSEQ multiplex PCR reads. The sample lists some 120,000 distinct CDR3 sequences, roughly 94% occurring once. Material: CD4+ T cells from PBMCs. These receptors were collected from a human donor with multiple sclerosis.

The rearrangement joins TRBV4-3 to TRBJ1-2, with 9 bases fitting TRBD1. The V gene's germline CDR1 is LGHNA and CDR2 YSLEER. The CDR3 covers 14 residues. With 7 bases clipped from V and 6 bases from J, the junction kept 9 bases outside the gene matches. Here the CDR3 DNA reads TGCGCCAGCAATTACAGGGGGCGCTTACATGGCTACACCTTC. This encodes CASNYRGRLHGYTF.

V gene TRBV5-1 combines with J gene TRBJ2-5, with a possible D match to TRBD1 (6 bases). Germline CDR1 SGHRS, CDR2 YFSETQ. The CDR3 totals 14 residues. With 0 bases removed from V and 4 bases from J, the gap between germline ends came to 10 bases. CDR3 protein: CASSLEGRGETQYF. The DNA for the CDR3 is TGCGCCAGCAGCTTGGAGGGCAGGGGAGAGACCCAGTACTTC.

V gene TRBV6-1 combines with J gene TRBJ1-2; D perhaps matches TRBD1 (5 bases). Germline V gives CDR1 MNHNS, CDR2 SASEGT. Trimming pared 2 bases from V and 6 bases from J, leaving 10 bases between. This CDR3 has 13 residues. CDR3 sequence: CASSEMGRDGYTF. CDR3 DNA: TGTGCCAGCAGTGAAATGGGCAGGGATGGCTACACCTTC.

The J gene is TRBJ1-2, the V gene TRBV29-1; D might be TRBD1 (5 bases). Trimming removed 0 bases at V and 4 bases at J, with 12 bases between. The CDR3 length is 14 residues. Germline V CDR1 and CDR2: SQVTM, ANQGSEA. The CDR3 coding sequence is TGCAGCGTTGAAGATCGGCAAGGGACCTATGGCTACACCTTC. Protein product: CSVEDRQGTYGYTF. The whole variable domain, filled in from reference TRBV29-1 and TRBJ1-2, reads SAVISQKPSRDICQRGTSLTIQCQVDSQVTMMFWYRQQPGQSLTLIATANQGSEATYESGFVIDKFPISRPNLTFSTLTVSNMSPEDSSIYLCSVEDRQGTYGYTFGSGTRLTVV.

Points on this clonotype: The junction does not match germline at one end; this may be a read error. This chain joins TRBV6-5 and TRBJ1-2; the D is unclear. The germline V gene encodes CDR1 MNHEY and CDR2 SVGAGI. The CDR3 covers 14 residues. CDR3 loop: CASSPWASNYGYTF. The CDR3 nucleotides read TGTGCCAGCAGCCCCTGGGCCTCCAACTATGGCTACACTTTC.

This sequence joins TRBV2 and TRBJ2-3; TRBD2 matches at 9 bases. The length of the CDR3 is 14 residues. Trimming cost V 6 bases and J 5 bases; bases outside gene matches: 6. The germline V gene has CDR1 SNHLY and CDR2 FYNNEI. CDR3 DNA sequence: TGTGCCAGCAGACTAGCGGGCCACATAGATACGCAGTATTTT. This translates into CASRLAGHIDTQYF.

The rearrangement links TRBV24-1 to TRBJ2-6; D is uncertain. Trimming removed 3 bases at V and 4 bases at J, with 21 bases between. This CDR3 is 19 amino acids long. Germline assignment: CDR1 KGHDR and CDR2 SFDVKD. This CDR3 is CATSDGVFGFRTGANVLTF. In nucleotides, the CDR3 is TGTGCCACCAGTGATGGAGTATTCGGGTTTAGGACCGGGGCCAACGTCCTGACTTTC.

The V and J genes are TRBV7-2 and TRBJ2-5, with a tentative D call TRBD1 (6 bases). The germline V and J ends were trimmed by 2 bases and 2 bases, with 6 bases remaining between them. Germline V gene lookup returns CDR1 SGHTA and CDR2 FQGNSA. CDR3 length: 13 residues. The CDR3 nucleotides read TGTGCCAGCAGCTTAAGGGGGCAAGAGACCCAGTACTTC. This translates into CASSLRGQETQYF.

The V and J genes are TRBV6-5 and TRBJ2-1; unclear D gene. V was cut by 2 bases and J by 4 bases, with 18 bases left in between. This CDR3 spans 17 amino acids. CDR1 is MNHEY, CDR2 SVGAGI, per germline. CDR3 sequence (DNA): TGTGCCAGCAGTTACCGGCCCCGTCGTGGGGTATACAATGAGCAGTTCTTC. Translated: CASSYRPRRGVYNEQFF.

The gene calls are TRBV2 and TRBJ1-2, with D maybe TRBD1 (5 bases). This CDR3 has 17 amino acids. Germline CDR1 reads SNHLY; CDR2 reads FYNNEI. The V end lost 6 bases, the J end lost 2 bases, and 22 bases lay between the germline ends. CDR3 region: CASSLKGLFIGNYGYTF. CDR3 coding DNA: TGTGCCAGCAGCCTTAAGGGACTGTTCATAGGGAACTATGGCTACACCTTC.

There are a few counts of this clonotype. The V gene is TRBV12-3 or TRBV12-4, the J gene TRBJ1-1; D uncertain. The CDR3 runs to 13 residues. Trimming removed 3 bases at V and 1 base at J, with 6 bases between. The CDR3 here is CASSFIRNTEAFF. The DNA of the CDR3 is TGTGCCAGCAGTTTCATCAGGAACACTGAAGCTTTCTTT.

The J gene is TRBJ2-3, the V gene TRBV7-9; 9 bases line up with TRBD1. The CDR3 is 15 residues long. The germline V gene encodes CDR1 SEHNR and CDR2 FQNEAQ (reference sequence). V lost 4 bases and J lost 5; bases outside the gene matches: 7. CDR3 protein: CASSSGQGAGDTQYF. CDR3 DNA: TGTGCCAGCAGCTCGGGACAGGGCGCGGGAGATACGCAGTATTTT.

The V gene is TRBV7-3, the J gene TRBJ1-1, with unresolved D. From germline, CDR1 is SGHTA and CDR2 FQGTGA. The CDR3 consists of 13 residues. Trimming took 1 base from V and 5 from J, leaving 8 bases between them. The CDR3 nucleotides are TGTGCCAGCAGCTTAAGTGTCAAGACTGAAGCTTTCTTT. Translation gives CASSLSVKTEAFF.

This clonotype was observed a single time. This chain connects TRBV20-1 to TRBJ1-6; D call uncertain. Between the trimmed V and J ends, which lost 6 bases and 2 bases, there was a span of 14 bases. Per the germline V gene, CDR1 is DFQATT and CDR2 is SNEGSKA (reference sequence). This CDR3 contains 15 residues. CDR3 bases: TGCAGTGCCGGATCGCCGGATACCTATAATTCACCCCTCCACTTT. Its translation: CSAGSPDTYNSPLHF.

This sequence joins TRBV3-1 and TRBJ1-4; 7 nucleotides match TRBD1. Germline V lookup: CDR1 LGHDT, CDR2 YNNKEL (reference sequence). The CDR3 runs to 17 residues. V lost 0 bases to trimming and J lost 7 bases; unmatched junction nucleotides: 11. The CDR3 DNA sequence: TGTGCCAGCAGCCAAGAAGGGGAGGGACAGCTTCTTGAAAAACTGTTTTTT. Its protein product is CASSQEGEGQLLEKLFF.

This rearrangement joins TRBV12-3 or TRBV12-4 to TRBJ2-5; D remains ambiguous. The CDR3 totals 13 residues. Trimming cost V 1 base and J 5 bases, with 8 bases left between them. The CDR3 is CASSLGNSETQYF. The CDR3 DNA reads as TGTGCCAGCAGTTTAGGTAACAGCGAGACCCAGTACTTC.

The chain links TRBV30 to TRBJ1-1, with D uncertain. Trimming pared 3 bases from V and 4 bases from J, leaving 18 bases between. Per germline, CDR1 GTSNPN and CDR2 SVGIG (reference sequence). The CDR3 has 15 amino acids. This CDR3 reads CAWRAHRAPSTEAFF. In DNA form, the CDR3 reads TGTGCCTGGAGAGCGCATCGCGCCCCGAGCACTGAAGCTTTCTTT.

J is TRBJ1-2 and V is TRBV29-1; D is ambiguous. V was trimmed by 7 bases and J by 4 bases, leaving 7 bases between them. Germline lookup yields CDR1 SQVTM and CDR2 ANQGSEA. CDR3 size: 10 residues. DNA of the CDR3: TGCAGCGATTCGGCCTATGGCTACACCTTC. Encoded protein: CSDSAYGYTF.